This TCR beta chain emerged from a study of blood T cell repertoires in COVID-19. Study background: Sites across the United States, Italy and Spain contributed samples from acute and convalescent COVID-19. Sample material is recorded as cDNA or gDNA derived from T cells, B-cell-depleted T cells, or PBMCs.

Germline values: CDR1 SNHLY, CDR2 FYNNEI. There are 15 residues in the CDR3. Trimming pared 4 bases from V and 4 bases from J, leaving 14 bases between. This clone was observed a few times. In the original processing: Using reference gene primer amplification, nucleated cell counts were estimated. TCRdb keeps only in-frame clones here, not all; method: immunoSEQ multiplex PCR. V, J and clone size derive from that table, while D and trimming were established from the DNA sequence. The sample carries roughly 190,000 clones, around four fifths recorded once. The sample consisted of peripheral blood. The clonotype comes from a human donor in a cohort sampled during active COVID-19. The chain has TRBV2 and TRBJ1-5; the D gene is possibly TRBD1 (5 bases). The CDR3 bases are TGTGCCAGCAGTGCCCGACAGAGCAGGAATCAGCCCCAGCATTTT. Its protein product is CASSARQSRNQPQHF.